Listed below are T cell receptor beta chains from one sample, sequenced in a study of identical twins. One entry per CDR3 protein results from TCRdb running MiXCR on the 5' RACE reads. The sample has about 690,000 distinct CDR3 sequences; 5.5% to 6.5% are singletons. Sequencing input: naive T cells sorted from blood. The receptors originated from a man aged 18 to 35 in good health. The CDR3 runs from the conserved cysteine through the conserved F or W. Each record gives: J gene, D gene, V gene, clone size, CDR3 DNA, CDR3 protein. D genes are given only for firm matches. Clone size, where shown, is once, few, many, or a class for clones that have expanded.

j_gene: TRBJ2-3
d_gene: NA
v_gene: TRBV20-1
abundance: many
CDR3nt: TGCAGTGCTTGGACACCTACAGTCCGTCGGGTAGATACGCAGTATTTT
CDR3aa: CSAWTPTVRRVDTQYF

j_gene: TRBJ2-3
d_gene: NA
v_gene: TRBV4-1
abundance: NA
CDR3nt: TGCGCCAGCAGCCCCCGGGTCCCGAGAACAGATACGCAGTATTTT
CDR3aa: CASSPRVPRTDTQYF

j_gene: TRBJ2-1
d_gene: TRBD2
v_gene: TRBV11-2
abundance: NA
CDR3nt: TGTGCCAGCAGCTTGGGACTAGGCAGGTACAATGAGCAGTTCTTC
CDR3aa: CASSLGLGRYNEQFF

j_gene: TRBJ2-7
d_gene: NA
v_gene: TRBV5-1
abundance: many
CDR3nt: TGCGCCAGAAAAGGTCATCGCGAGCAGTACTTC
CDR3aa: CARKGHREQYF

j_gene: TRBJ2-1
d_gene: TRBD2
v_gene: TRBV3-1
abundance: NA
CDR3nt: TGTGCCAGCACCCTGGGACTAGGCTTATACAATGAGCAGTTCTTC
CDR3aa: CASTLGLGLYNEQFF

j_gene: TRBJ2-3
d_gene: NA
v_gene: TRBV20-1
abundance: many
CDR3nt: TGCAGTGCTGATTTAAGGGCAGGGAATACAGATACGCAGTATTTT
CDR3aa: CSADLRAGNTDTQYF

j_gene: TRBJ2-3
d_gene: NA
v_gene: TRBV7-2
abundance: NA
CDR3nt: TGTGCCAGCAGCTTAATTTCTCGGAGGCACAGCACAGATACGCAGTATTTT
CDR3aa: CASSLISRRHSTDTQYF

j_gene: TRBJ2-1
d_gene: NA
v_gene: TRBV4-2
abundance: NA
CDR3nt: TGTGCCAGTGGAAGTCAGGGCGGCGAGCACTTCTTC
CDR3aa: CASGSQGGEHFF

j_gene: TRBJ2-7
d_gene: TRBD2
v_gene: TRBV12-3/TRBV12-4
abundance: many
CDR3nt: TGTGCCAGCAGATCACTAGCGGGCTACGAGCAGTACTTC
CDR3aa: CASRSLAGYEQYF

j_gene: TRBJ2-1
d_gene: TRBD2
v_gene: TRBV24-1
abundance: few
CDR3nt: TGTGCCACCAGTGATGAGTGGCTAGCGGGGCCCAATGAGCAGTTCTTC
CDR3aa: CATSDEWLAGPNEQFF

j_gene: TRBJ1-2
d_gene: NA
v_gene: TRBV14
abundance: NA
CDR3nt: TGTGCCAGCAGCCAAGAGAGATTAGCTAACTATGGCTACACCTTC
CDR3aa: CASSQERLANYGYTF

j_gene: TRBJ2-1
d_gene: TRBD2
v_gene: TRBV27
abundance: many
CDR3nt: TGTGCCAGCAGTTTATCGTGGCCTCTCGGGACTAGCGGGACAGATGAGCAGTTCTTC
CDR3aa: CASSLSWPLGTSGTDEQFF

j_gene: TRBJ1-1
d_gene: NA
v_gene: TRBV20-1
abundance: many
CDR3nt: TGCAGTGCTAGAGGGACGAGCACTGAAGCTTTCTTT
CDR3aa: CSARGTSTEAFF

j_gene: TRBJ2-1
d_gene: TRBD1
v_gene: TRBV10-3
abundance: NA
CDR3nt: TGTGCCATCAGTGTTGGACAGGGCGAGCAGTTCTTC
CDR3aa: CAISVGQGEQFF

j_gene: TRBJ2-7
d_gene: TRBD2
v_gene: TRBV7-9
abundance: many
CDR3nt: TGTGCCAGCAGCGCCAGGACTAGCGGACGCTACGAGCAGTACTTC
CDR3aa: CASSARTSGRYEQYF

j_gene: TRBJ2-7
d_gene: TRBD1
v_gene: TRBV15
abundance: few
CDR3nt: TGTGCCACCAGCAGGACAGGGGTCTACGAGCAGTACTTC
CDR3aa: CATSRTGVYEQYF

j_gene: TRBJ2-3
d_gene: NA
v_gene: TRBV15
abundance: few
CDR3nt: TGTGCCACCAGCAGAGATCGTCTAGCGCGGGGAACAGATACGCAGTATTTT
CDR3aa: CATSRDRLARGTDTQYF

j_gene: TRBJ1-6
d_gene: TRBD1
v_gene: TRBV5-1
abundance: many
CDR3nt: TGTGCCAGCAGCAGGGACAGGGGCAATTCACCCCTCCACTTT
CDR3aa: CASSRDRGNSPLHF

j_gene: TRBJ2-1
d_gene: NA
v_gene: TRBV10-3
abundance: many
CDR3nt: TGTGCCATCAGTGAGTCGGTGGCAGAGCAGTTCTTC
CDR3aa: CAISESVAEQFF

j_gene: TRBJ2-4
d_gene: NA
v_gene: TRBV5-6
abundance: many
CDR3nt: TGTGCCAGCAGCCTGTCCGGTTTGGGGGAGGTGATAGCCAAAAACATTCAGTACTTC
CDR3aa: CASSLSGLGEVIAKNIQYF

j_gene: TRBJ2-7
d_gene: NA
v_gene: TRBV7-2
abundance: NA
CDR3nt: TGTGCCAGCAGCTTAGTAGGTTACGAGCGGTACTTC
CDR3aa: CASSLVGYERYF

j_gene: TRBJ1-5
d_gene: NA
v_gene: TRBV12-3/TRBV12-4
abundance: many
CDR3nt: TGTGCCAGCAGCCCCGATAAGCGGACCCAGCATTTT
CDR3aa: CASSPDKRTQHF

j_gene: TRBJ1-1
d_gene: NA
v_gene: TRBV5-1
abundance: few
CDR3nt: TGCGCCAGCAGCCCGCTCGGAGATAGCACTGAAGCTTTCTTT
CDR3aa: CASSPLGDSTEAFF

j_gene: TRBJ2-7
d_gene: TRBD2
v_gene: TRBV20-1
abundance: many
CDR3nt: TGCAGTGCTAGTGGGACTAGCGGGACCTACGAGCAGTACTTC
CDR3aa: CSASGTSGTYEQYF

j_gene: TRBJ2-1
d_gene: TRBD2
v_gene: TRBV20-1
abundance: many
CDR3nt: TGCAGTGCTAGAGTGCTAGCGGGCCTTCCACCTTACAATGAGCAGTTCTTC
CDR3aa: CSARVLAGLPPYNEQFF

j_gene: TRBJ1-1
d_gene: NA
v_gene: TRBV20-1
abundance: many
CDR3nt: TGCAGTGCTAGAGACCCAGCGGACTTCACTGAAGCTTTCTTT
CDR3aa: CSARDPADFTEAFF

j_gene: TRBJ1-4
d_gene: NA
v_gene: TRBV12-3/TRBV12-4
abundance: many
CDR3nt: TGTGCCAGCAGTTCCTTCGACTCGAACGAAAAACTGTTTTTT
CDR3aa: CASSSFDSNEKLFF

j_gene: TRBJ1-1
d_gene: NA
v_gene: TRBV2
abundance: NA
CDR3nt: TGTGCCTCCAAGGGACTAGTTGCGGACACTGAAGCTTTCTTT
CDR3aa: CASKGLVADTEAFF

j_gene: TRBJ1-5
d_gene: NA
v_gene: TRBV6-2/TRBV6-3
abundance: many
CDR3nt: TGTGCCAGCAGTCATCACAGGGTGAAGAGCAATCAGCCCCAGCATTTT
CDR3aa: CASSHHRVKSNQPQHF

j_gene: TRBJ2-7
d_gene: TRBD1
v_gene: TRBV7-2
abundance: many
CDR3nt: TGTGCCAGCAGCTTATGGGACAGGGCGCACGAGCAGTACTTC
CDR3aa: CASSLWDRAHEQYF

j_gene: TRBJ2-5
d_gene: NA
v_gene: TRBV28
abundance: many
CDR3nt: TGTGCCAGCACTTTGGTTGGCGAGACCCAGTACTTC
CDR3aa: CASTLVGETQYF

j_gene: TRBJ1-1
d_gene: NA
v_gene: TRBV4-2
abundance: many
CDR3nt: TGTGCCAGCAGCCAAGGCTCGGCGGGGAACACTGAAGCTTTCTTT
CDR3aa: CASSQGSAGNTEAFF

j_gene: TRBJ2-2
d_gene: TRBD2
v_gene: TRBV20-1
abundance: few
CDR3nt: TGCAGTGCTAGTGGCCTAGCGGGAACCGGGGAGCTGTTTTTT
CDR3aa: CSASGLAGTGELFF

j_gene: TRBJ2-2
d_gene: NA
v_gene: TRBV6-5
abundance: many
CDR3nt: TGTGCCAGCAGTTACTCGAGGGGGGGCCCGGAGCTGTTTTTT
CDR3aa: CASSYSRGGPELFF

j_gene: TRBJ2-2
d_gene: NA
v_gene: TRBV7-2
abundance: NA
CDR3nt: TGTGCCAGCAGCGCAGGGACTTACACCGGGGAGCTGTTTTTT
CDR3aa: CASSAGTYTGELFF

j_gene: TRBJ2-5
d_gene: NA
v_gene: TRBV5-6
abundance: many
CDR3nt: TGTGCCAGCAGCTTGGAACAGTACCAAGAGACCCAGTACTTC
CDR3aa: CASSLEQYQETQYF

j_gene: TRBJ2-7
d_gene: NA
v_gene: TRBV6-2/TRBV6-3
abundance: NA
CDR3nt: TGTGCCAGCACGGACATCTACGAGCAGTACTTC
CDR3aa: CASTDIYEQYF